The TCR beta chain described here comes from a study of cytomegalovirus exposure and HLA in healthy donors. Broader study findings: About 87% or about 30% of the time was how often most TCR beta V segments were productive, according to an earlier analysis.

On this clone: Its matching antigen is unknown.

CDR3 length equals 12 residues. Trimming removed 6 bases from V and 7 bases from J, with 10 bases in between. Per germline, CDR1 MDHEN and CDR2 SYDVKM. Primers included in the PCR were 60 Vbeta and 13 Jbeta primers. Profiled with immunoSEQ multiplex PCR; TCRdb holds only in-frame clones, not every one. In all, the sample yields approximately 150,000 clones. V gene TRBV28 combines with J gene TRBJ1-5; D gene ambiguous. The receptor was isolated from a woman aged 45-59 years in good health and CMV-seronegative. The sample taken for sequencing was PBMCs. DNA for the CDR3: TGTGCCAGCAGAGCGTCACAACAGCCCCAGCATTTT. Translating gives CASRASQQPQHF.